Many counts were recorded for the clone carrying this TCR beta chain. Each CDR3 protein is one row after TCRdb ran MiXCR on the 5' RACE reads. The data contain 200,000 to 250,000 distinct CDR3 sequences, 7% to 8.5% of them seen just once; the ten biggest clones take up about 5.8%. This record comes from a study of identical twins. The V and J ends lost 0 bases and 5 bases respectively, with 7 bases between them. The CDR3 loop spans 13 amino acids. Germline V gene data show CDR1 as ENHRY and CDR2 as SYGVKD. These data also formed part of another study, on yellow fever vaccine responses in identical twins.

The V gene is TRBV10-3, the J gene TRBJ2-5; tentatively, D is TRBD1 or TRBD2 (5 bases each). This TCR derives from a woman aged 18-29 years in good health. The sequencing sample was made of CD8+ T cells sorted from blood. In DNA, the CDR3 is TGTGCCATCAGTGAGTCGGGGGAGGAGACCCAGTACTTC. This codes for CAISESGEETQYF.